Presented here are 16 T cell receptor beta chains from one specimen sequenced in a study of shared clonotypes between healthy human individuals. Clones were read by immunoSEQ multiplex PCR, and TCRdb kept only the in-frame ones, dropping some. Of 2,500,000 or so clones in the sample, about nine tenths were seen once. Sequenced: naive CD4+ T cells from PBMCs. The subset here: CD45RA+ positively selected. The source is a man between 18 and 35 years old in good health. Some clones in this sample may be carry-over from other donors' samples.

The V and J genes are TRBV15 and TRBJ1-4; tentative D call: TRBD1 (5 bases). Trimming took off 6 bases at V and 6 bases at J, with 17 bases between the two ends. CDR1 is LNHNV and CDR2 is YYDKDF in the germline V gene (reference sequence). This CDR3 has 15 residues. CDR3 DNA sequence: TGTGCCACCAGAAGTCCTTGGGGGGAAGATGAAAAACTGTTTTTT. Translated: CATRSPWGEDEKLFF. The full variable domain, its missing parts supplied by reference TRBV15 and TRBJ1-4, is DAMVIQNPRYQVTQFGKPVTLSCSQTLNHNVMYWYQQKSSQAPKLLFHYYDKDFNNEADTPDNFQSRRPNTSFCFLDIRSPGLGDTAMYLCATRSPWGEDEKLFFGSGTQLSVL.

This clone was seen a handful of times. The chain links TRBV5-4 to TRBJ2-1, with 7 bases identical to TRBD2. Trimming removed 1 base from V and 4 bases from J; junction bases left unmatched: 8. The CDR3 has 16 residues. CDR1 and CDR2 from the germline V gene are SGHNT and YYREEE (reference sequence). This CDR3 is CASSLSWAGDYNEQFF. In DNA form, the CDR3 reads TGTGCCAGCAGCTTGTCGTGGGCGGGAGATTACAATGAGCAGTTCTTC.

This clone occurred once. The CDR3 DNA follows: TGTGCCAGCAGTCCTAGCGGGGGGCGGGGCTATGGCTACACCTTC. Translated: CASSPSGGRGYGYTF. The chain combines TRBV28 with TRBJ1-2, with D possibly TRBD1 on 6 matching bases. Germline V CDR1 and CDR2: MDHEN, SYDVKM. CDR3 length: 15 residues. V shed 5 bases and J shed 4 bases, with 17 bases lying between them.

The chain couples TRBV10-2 to TRBJ1-1, with TRBD1 as a possible D gene (5 bases). Germline lookup yields CDR1 WSHSY and CDR2 SAAADI. The V end lost 4 bases, the J end lost 0 bases, and 12 bases lay between the germline ends. The CDR3 spans 15 residues. The CDR3 DNA reads as TGCGCCAGCAGTGCCCAGGGAGGCATGAACACTGAAGCTTTCTTT. This gives the protein CASSAQGGMNTEAFF.

A single count supports this clone. DNA for the CDR3: TGCGCCAGCAGCTTGACGACAGGAGACACTGAAGCTTTCTTT. This encodes CASSLTTGDTEAFF. The chain is built from TRBV5-1 and TRBJ1-1; weak D call: TRBD1 (6 bases). This CDR3 has 14 residues. Between the trimmed V and J ends, which lost 1 base and 3 bases, there was a span of 10 bases. From germline, CDR1 is SGHRS and CDR2 YFSETQ. The variable domain in full, with the rest retrieved from reference TRBV5-1 and TRBJ1-1, is KAGVTQTPRYLIKTRGQQVTLSCSPISGHRSVSWYQQTPGQGLQFLFEYFSETQRNKGNFPGRFSGRQFSNSRSEMNVSTLELGDSALYLCASSLTTGDTEAFFGQGTRLTVV.

This clone was seen a handful of times. The chain carries TRBV28 and TRBJ1-5; a possible D gene is TRBD1 (6 bases). CDR1 is MDHEN, CDR2 SYDVKM, per germline. This CDR3 comprises 12 residues. Deletions cut 6 bases from V and 8 bases from J, with 11 bases between. The CDR3 region is CASRGGKKPQHF. The CDR3 DNA follows: TGTGCCAGCAGAGGGGGGAAAAAGCCCCAGCATTTT.

Turning to this clone: The same CDR3 also results from other DNA sequences found in this sample. The rearrangement links TRBV9 to TRBJ1-5; no definite D call. The CDR3 contains 13 residues. Between the trimmed V and J ends, which lost 0 bases and 4 bases, there was a span of 5 bases. Germline values: CDR1 SGDLS, CDR2 YYNGEE. The CDR3 DNA sequence: TGTGCCAGCAGCGTAGGAGTAAATCAGCCCCAGCATTTT. Protein: CASSVGVNQPQHF.

This clone occurred once. V gene TRBV5-6 combines with J gene TRBJ2-7; either TRBD1 or TRBD2 may supply D (7 bases each). The CDR3 sequence is 14 residues long. The germline V gene encodes CDR1 SGHDT and CDR2 YYEEEE. V was clipped by 3 bases and J by 0 bases, with 10 bases between them. This CDR3 is CASSSRGGSYEQYF. The CDR3 nucleotides read TGTGCCAGCAGCTCCAGGGGGGGCTCCTACGAGCAGTACTTC.

A few counts support this clone. The V and J genes are TRBV7-2 and TRBJ1-1; D gene unclear. CDR1 is SGHTA, CDR2 FQGNSA, per germline. There are 15 residues in the CDR3. V shed 5 bases and J shed 4 bases, with 17 bases lying between them. CDR3: CASSAEAGRSTEAFF. For the CDR3, the DNA is TGTGCCAGCAGCGCCGAAGCGGGGAGGAGCACTGAAGCTTTCTTT.

The chain combines TRBV6-5 with TRBJ2-7; TRBD1 matches at 11 bases. CDR3 length: 15 amino acids. CDR1 and CDR2 from the germline V gene are MNHEY and SVGAGI. The V gene end was trimmed by 6 bases and the J gene end by 0 bases; junction bases not matched to a gene: 4. The CDR3 coding sequence is TGTGCCAGCAGGAGGGGGACAGGGGGCTCCTACGAGCAGTACTTC. Amino acids: CASRRGTGGSYEQYF.

The chain combines TRBV10-3 with TRBJ2-7; 11 positions match TRBD1. Germline V lookup: CDR1 ENHRY, CDR2 SYGVKD. Trimming cost V 2 bases and J 3 bases; bases outside gene matches: 3. The CDR3 consists of 15 residues. CDR3 amino acids: CAISEPGTGGYEQYF. The CDR3 coding sequence is TGTGCCATCAGTGAGCCCGGGACAGGGGGCTACGAGCAGTACTTC.

The chain has TRBV18 and TRBJ1-5; the match to TRBD1 covers 7 bases. Germline V gives CDR1 KGHSH, CDR2 LQKENI. V shed 4 bases and J 3 bases; nucleotides not matched to a gene: 15. The CDR3 spans 18 residues. The CDR3 DNA sequence: TGTGCCAGCTCACTCAAATCCTCATCCGGGACAGACAATCAGCCCCAGCATTTT. Amino acid sequence: CASSLKSSSGTDNQPQHF.

This chain uses TRBV5-1 with TRBJ1-2; 8 bases are shared with TRBD1. The CDR3 consists of 17 residues. The trim removed 4 bases at V and 0 bases at J, leaving 11 bases unmatched. Germline loops: CDR1 SGHRS, CDR2 YFSETQ. As DNA, the CDR3 is TGCGCCAGCAGCCCCGAGGCGGGACAGGCTGCTAACTATGGCTACACCTTC. This sequence encodes CASSPEAGQAANYGYTF.

The gene calls are TRBV27 and TRBJ2-7; possible D gene TRBD1, 7 bases. V lost 5 bases, J lost 5 bases, and 22 bases lay in between. Germline V gives CDR1 MNHEY, CDR2 SMNVEV (reference sequence). This CDR3 has 16 amino acids. The CDR3 reads CASSPRRGRFGHEQYF. The CDR3 DNA follows: TGTGCCAGCAGTCCCCGGAGGGGGCGCTTTGGCCACGAGCAGTACTTC.

The chain is built from TRBV5-1 and TRBJ2-7; D may be TRBD2 (6 bases). The germline V and J ends were trimmed by 0 bases and 5 bases, with 15 bases remaining between them. The germline V gene has CDR1 SGHRS and CDR2 YFSETQ. The CDR3 totals 15 residues. CDR3 residues: CASSLVRREINEQYF. The CDR3 nucleotides are TGCGCCAGCAGCTTGGTGAGGAGGGAGATCAACGAGCAGTACTTC.

This clone was found once. This CDR3 reads CAVGGGSLDEQFF. Here the CDR3 DNA reads TGTGCCGTGGGGGGCGGGAGTCTGGATGAGCAGTTCTTC. The rearrangement uses TRBV28 and TRBJ2-1; D might be TRBD2 (7 bases). The CDR3 loop spans 13 amino acids. Germline-derived CDR1 and CDR2 are MDHEN and SYDVKM. Trimming pared 11 bases from V and 8 bases from J, leaving 19 bases between.